This T cell receptor (beta chain) was identified in a study of blood T cell repertoires in COVID-19 (dated by TCRdb to 2019 to 2021). For the study in its entirety: Collaborator samples came from the United States, Italy and Spain and covered acute and convalescent phases of COVID-19. The repertoires were released in a freely available public database intended as a resource for research on the immune response to SARS-CoV-2. The prospective study material was composed of cDNA or gDNA derived from T cells, B-cell-depleted T cells, or PBMCs. Samples were obtained from the ongoing ImmuneRACE study (first 160 participants) and from 1,254 subjects provided by 6 global collaborators. Where HLA class I and class II types were available, the types were taken from metadata supplied by the sample provider, not from assay-based typing. Nearly every sample came with metadata listing a de-identified subject ID, COVID-19 status, age in years and sex. The dataset comprised deeply sampled blood TCRbeta repertoires from subjects exposed to, actively infected with, or recovered from COVID-19.

V loses 4 bases at its end and J loses 8 bases; junction bases beyond the gene matches: 5. The CDR3 sequence holds 13 residues, the cysteine and phenylalanine included. Only the CDR3 DNA is retained, 39 bases long and in frame from the first base. The germline V gene gives CDR1 as MNHEY and CDR2 as SVGAGI. Findings and caveats that apply to the study as a whole: The quantity of clinical and demographic metadata differed by source and by participant and was supplied without curation.

TCRbeta CDR3 regions were amplified from genomic DNA using the immunoSEQ Assay, a bias-controlled multiplex PCR. The original methods were these. The number of nucleated cells in each sample was estimated by amplification of reference gene primers within the assay. To quantify the absolute abundance of each unique TCRbeta CDR3 rearrangement, sequence reads were collapsed and filtered. Productive Simpson clonality was computed per sample as the square root of Simpson's diversity index over productive rearrangements. TCRdb mirrors the immuneACCESS table, restricted to in-frame sequences. Some clones are absent from its copies; in checked studies, under half trace to an unresolved V gene, and the reason for the others is unknown. V and J calls and clone size are given by that table; D and trimming were obtained from the DNA. Recorded for this sample are some 200,000 clones; 85% to 90% of them occurred a single time. The top ten constitute over 0.7% of the sample.

Worth noting for this clone: The antigen this receptor binds is unknown. No base quality information exists; no much larger clone differs at one position.

A second Seattle source provided samples from volunteer blood donors who had recovered from COVID-19. Whole blood was collected in K2EDTA tubes by collaborating institutions according to the institutions' own protocols. For TCRbeta analysis, collaborators shipped samples as frozen whole blood, isolated PBMCs, or DNA extracted from either of those sample types. The sequence derives from a woman between 18 and 30 years old who had recovered from COVID-19. The chain couples TRBV6-5 to TRBJ1-2, with 9 central nucleotides matching TRBD1. The sequenced sample was peripheral blood. CDR3 protein: CASSLGTGQGYTF. The nucleotides read TGTGCCAGCAGTTTAGGGACAGGGCAAGGCTACACCTTC.